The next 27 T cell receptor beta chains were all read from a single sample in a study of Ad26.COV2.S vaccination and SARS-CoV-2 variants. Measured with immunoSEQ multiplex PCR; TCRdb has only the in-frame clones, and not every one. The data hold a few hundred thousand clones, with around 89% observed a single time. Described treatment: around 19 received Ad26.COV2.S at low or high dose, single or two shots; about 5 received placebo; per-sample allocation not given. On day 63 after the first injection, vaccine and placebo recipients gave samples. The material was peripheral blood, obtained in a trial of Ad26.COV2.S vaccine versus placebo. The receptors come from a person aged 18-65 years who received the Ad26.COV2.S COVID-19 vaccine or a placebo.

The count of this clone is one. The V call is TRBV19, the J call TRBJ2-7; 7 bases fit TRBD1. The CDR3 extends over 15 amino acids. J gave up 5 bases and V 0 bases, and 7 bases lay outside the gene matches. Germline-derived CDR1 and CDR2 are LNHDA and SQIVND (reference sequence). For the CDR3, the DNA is TGTGCCAGTAGTATAGAAAACAGGGGTATCGACGAGCAGTACTTC. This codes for CASSIENRGIDEQYF.

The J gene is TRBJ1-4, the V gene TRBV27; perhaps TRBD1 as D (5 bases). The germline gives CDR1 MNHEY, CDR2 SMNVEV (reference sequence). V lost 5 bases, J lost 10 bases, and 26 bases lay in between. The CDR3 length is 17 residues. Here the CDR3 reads CASSDAGQGRALGKLFF. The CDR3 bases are TGTGCCAGCAGTGACGCAGGGCAGGGAAGGGCGCTGGGAAAACTGTTTTTT.

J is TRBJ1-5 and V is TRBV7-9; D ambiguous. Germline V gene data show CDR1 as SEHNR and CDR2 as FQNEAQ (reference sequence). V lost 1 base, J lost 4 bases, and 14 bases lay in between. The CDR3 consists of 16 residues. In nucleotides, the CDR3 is TGTGCCAGCAGCTTAGTAGCCGGTCCTCCTAATCAGCCCCAGCATTTT. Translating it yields CASSLVAGPPNQPQHF.

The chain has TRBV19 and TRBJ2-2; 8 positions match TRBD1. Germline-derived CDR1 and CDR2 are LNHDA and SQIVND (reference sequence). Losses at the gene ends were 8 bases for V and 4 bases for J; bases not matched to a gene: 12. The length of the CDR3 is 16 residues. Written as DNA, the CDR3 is TGTGCCAGTCAGGGACAGGCCCTTTGGGGCACCGGGGAGCTGTTTTTT. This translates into CASQGQALWGTGELFF.

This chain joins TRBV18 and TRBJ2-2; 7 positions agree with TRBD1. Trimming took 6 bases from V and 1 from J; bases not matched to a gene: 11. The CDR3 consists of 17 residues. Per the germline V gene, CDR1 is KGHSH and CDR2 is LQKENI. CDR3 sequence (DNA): TGTGCCAGCTCCCCAATCCGGGACAGAATGAACACCGGGGAGCTGTTTTTT. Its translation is CASSPIRDRMNTGELFF.

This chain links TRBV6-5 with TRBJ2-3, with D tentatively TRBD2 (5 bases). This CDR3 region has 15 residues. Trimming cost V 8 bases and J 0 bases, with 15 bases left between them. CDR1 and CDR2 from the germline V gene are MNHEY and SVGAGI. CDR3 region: CASCRGSTSTDTQYF. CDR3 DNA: TGTGCCAGCTGCAGAGGGAGCACTAGCACAGATACGCAGTATTTT.

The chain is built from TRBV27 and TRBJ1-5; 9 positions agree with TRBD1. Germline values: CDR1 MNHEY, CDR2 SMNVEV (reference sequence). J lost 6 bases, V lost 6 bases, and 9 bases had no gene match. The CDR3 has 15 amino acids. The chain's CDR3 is CASRGTGGVGQPQHF. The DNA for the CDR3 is TGTGCCAGCAGGGGCACAGGGGGCGTAGGTCAGCCCCAGCATTTT.

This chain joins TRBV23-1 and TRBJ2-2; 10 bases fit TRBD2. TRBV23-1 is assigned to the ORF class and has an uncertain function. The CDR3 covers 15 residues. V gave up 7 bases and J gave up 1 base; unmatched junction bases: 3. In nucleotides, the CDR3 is TGCGCCAGCAAATTAGCGGGGGGGAACACCGGGGAGCTGTTTTTT. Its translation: CASKLAGGNTGELFF.

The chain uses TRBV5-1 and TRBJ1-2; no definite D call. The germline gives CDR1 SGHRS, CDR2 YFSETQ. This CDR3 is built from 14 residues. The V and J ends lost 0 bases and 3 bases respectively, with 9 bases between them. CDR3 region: CASSLEGRYYGYTF. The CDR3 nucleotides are TGCGCCAGCAGCTTGGAAGGGAGGTACTATGGCTACACCTTC.

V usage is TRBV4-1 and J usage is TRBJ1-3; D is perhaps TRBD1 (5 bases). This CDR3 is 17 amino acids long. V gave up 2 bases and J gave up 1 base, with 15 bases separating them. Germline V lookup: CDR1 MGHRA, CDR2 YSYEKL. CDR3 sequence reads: CASSQRQPTESGNTIYF. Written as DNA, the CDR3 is TGCGCCAGCAGCCAACGACAGCCGACCGAATCTGGAAACACCATATATTTT.

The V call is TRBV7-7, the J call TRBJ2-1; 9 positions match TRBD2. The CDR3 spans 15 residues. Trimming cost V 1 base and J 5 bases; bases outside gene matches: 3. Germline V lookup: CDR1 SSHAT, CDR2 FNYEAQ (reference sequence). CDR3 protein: CASSLGLAGNNEQFF. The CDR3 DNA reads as TGTGCCAGCAGCTTAGGGCTAGCGGGGAACAATGAGCAGTTCTTC.

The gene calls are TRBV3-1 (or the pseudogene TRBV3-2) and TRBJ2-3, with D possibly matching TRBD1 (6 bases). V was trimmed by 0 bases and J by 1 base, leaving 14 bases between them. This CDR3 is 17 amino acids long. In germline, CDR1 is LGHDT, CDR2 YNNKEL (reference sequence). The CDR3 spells CASSQDYGQTGTDTQYF. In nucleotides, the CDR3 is TGTGCCAGCAGCCAAGATTACGGACAGACAGGCACAGATACGCAGTATTTT.

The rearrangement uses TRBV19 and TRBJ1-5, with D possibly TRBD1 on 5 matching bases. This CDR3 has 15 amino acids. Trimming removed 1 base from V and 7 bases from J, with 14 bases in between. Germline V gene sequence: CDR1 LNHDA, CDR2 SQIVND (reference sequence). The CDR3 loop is CASSIVRDLNQPQHF. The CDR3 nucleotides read TGTGCCAGTAGTATAGTCAGGGATTTGAACCAGCCCCAGCATTTT.

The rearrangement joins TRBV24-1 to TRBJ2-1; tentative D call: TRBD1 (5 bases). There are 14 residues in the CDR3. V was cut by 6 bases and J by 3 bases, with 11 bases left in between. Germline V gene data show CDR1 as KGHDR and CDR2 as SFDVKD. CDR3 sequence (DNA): TGTGCCACCAGTTTTCAGGGCAACTACAATGAGCAGTTCTTC. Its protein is CATSFQGNYNEQFF.

Here the CDR3 DNA reads TGCGCCAGCAGCCAAGGTTTCTGGTCGGGGGAGCTGTTTTTT. It codes for CASSQGFWSGELFF. The chain couples TRBV4-3 to TRBJ2-2; D ambiguous. Trimming pared 1 base from V and 8 bases from J, leaving 11 bases between. This CDR3 is built from 14 residues. The germline V gene has CDR1 LGHNA and CDR2 YSLEER.

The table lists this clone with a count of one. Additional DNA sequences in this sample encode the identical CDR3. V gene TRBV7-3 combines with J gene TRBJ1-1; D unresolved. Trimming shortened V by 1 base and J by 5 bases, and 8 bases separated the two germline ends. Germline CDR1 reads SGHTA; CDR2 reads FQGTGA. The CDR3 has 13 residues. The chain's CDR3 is CASSLMGGTEAFF. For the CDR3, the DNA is TGTGCCAGCAGCTTAATGGGAGGGACTGAAGCTTTCTTT.

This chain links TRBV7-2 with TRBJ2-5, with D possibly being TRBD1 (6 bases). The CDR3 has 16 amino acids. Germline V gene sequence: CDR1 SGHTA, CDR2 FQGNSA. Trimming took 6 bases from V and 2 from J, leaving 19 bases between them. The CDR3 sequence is CASSPPQTGPQETQYF. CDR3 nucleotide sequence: TGTGCCAGCAGTCCCCCTCAGACAGGCCCTCAAGAGACCCAGTACTTC.

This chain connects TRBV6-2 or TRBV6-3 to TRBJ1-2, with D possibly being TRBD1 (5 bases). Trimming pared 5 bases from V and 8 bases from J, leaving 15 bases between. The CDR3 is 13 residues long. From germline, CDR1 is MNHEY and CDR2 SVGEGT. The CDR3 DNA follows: TGTGCCAGCAGTAGGGGCCCGATGGGAGGCTACACCTTC. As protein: CASSRGPMGGYTF.

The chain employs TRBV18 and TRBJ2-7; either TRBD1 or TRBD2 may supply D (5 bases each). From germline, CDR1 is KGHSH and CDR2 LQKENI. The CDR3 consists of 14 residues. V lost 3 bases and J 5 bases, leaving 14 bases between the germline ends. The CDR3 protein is CASSPGTARNEQYF. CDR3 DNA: TGTGCCAGCTCACCCGGGACGGCTCGGAACGAGCAGTACTTC.

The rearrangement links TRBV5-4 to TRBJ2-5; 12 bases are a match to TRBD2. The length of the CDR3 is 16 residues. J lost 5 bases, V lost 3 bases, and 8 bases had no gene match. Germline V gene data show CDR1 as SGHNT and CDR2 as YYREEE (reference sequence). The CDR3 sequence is CASSSPSGGAWETQYF. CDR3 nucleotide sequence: TGTGCCAGCAGCTCCCCTAGCGGGGGGGCTTGGGAGACCCAGTACTTC.

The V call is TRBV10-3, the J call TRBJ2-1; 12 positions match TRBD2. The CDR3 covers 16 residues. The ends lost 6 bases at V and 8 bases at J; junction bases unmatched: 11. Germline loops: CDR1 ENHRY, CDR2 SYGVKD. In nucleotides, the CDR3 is TGTGCCATCAGCGACAGGACTAGCGGGGCCGGGGATGAGCAGTTCTTC. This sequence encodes CAISDRTSGAGDEQFF.

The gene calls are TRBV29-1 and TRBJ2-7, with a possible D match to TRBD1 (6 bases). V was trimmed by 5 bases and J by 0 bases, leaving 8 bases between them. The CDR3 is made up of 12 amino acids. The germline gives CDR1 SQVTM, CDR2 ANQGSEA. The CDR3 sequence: CSVTGSSYEQYF. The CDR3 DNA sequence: TGCAGCGTTACAGGGAGCTCCTACGAGCAGTACTTC.

The CDR3: CASSQSGGASTQYF. CDR3 coding DNA: TGTGCCAGCAGCCAATCCGGGGGGGCTAGTACGCAGTATTTT. The J gene is TRBJ2-3, the V gene TRBV3-1 (or the pseudogene TRBV3-2); 8 nucleotides line up with TRBD2. The CDR3 runs to 14 residues. With 2 bases clipped from V and 8 bases from J, the junction kept 6 bases outside the gene matches. The V gene's germline CDR1 is LGHDT and CDR2 YNNKEL (reference sequence).

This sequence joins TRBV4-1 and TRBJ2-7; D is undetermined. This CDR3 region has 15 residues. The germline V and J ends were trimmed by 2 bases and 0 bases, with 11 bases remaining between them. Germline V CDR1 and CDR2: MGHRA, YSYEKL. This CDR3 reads CASSQQGMGSYEQYF. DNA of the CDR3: TGCGCCAGCAGCCAACAAGGGATGGGCTCCTACGAGCAGTACTTC.

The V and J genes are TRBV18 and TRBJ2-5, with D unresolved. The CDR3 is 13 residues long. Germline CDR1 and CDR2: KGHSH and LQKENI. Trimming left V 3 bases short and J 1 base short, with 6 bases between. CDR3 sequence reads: CASSPSIQETQYF. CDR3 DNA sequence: TGTGCCAGCTCACCGAGCATCCAAGAGACCCAGTACTTC.

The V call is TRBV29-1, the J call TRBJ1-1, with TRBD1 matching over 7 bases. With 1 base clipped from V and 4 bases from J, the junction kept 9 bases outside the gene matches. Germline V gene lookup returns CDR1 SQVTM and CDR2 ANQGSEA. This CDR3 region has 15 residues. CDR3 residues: CSVEGDSIGPTEAFF. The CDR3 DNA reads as TGCAGCGTTGAAGGGGACAGTATAGGACCCACTGAAGCTTTCTTT.

CDR3 region: CASSKGLLGDTQYF. For the CDR3, the DNA is TGTGCCAGCAGTAAGGGCCTCCTCGGTGATACGCAGTATTTT. The rearrangement uses TRBV6-2 or TRBV6-3 and TRBJ2-3; D uncertain. The CDR3 is 14 residues long. CDR1 MNHEY and CDR2 SVGEGT come from the germline V gene. With 5 bases removed from V and 6 bases from J, the gap between germline ends came to 15 bases.